The clone carrying this T cell receptor (beta chain) has at least ten counts. Its antigen is still unknown. This sample stems from a study of CD8+CD57+ T cells in acquired aplastic anemia. Across the study: Sorted CD4+ and CD8+ cells yielded DNA averaging around 3.5 ug. Roughly 10.8 million reads were obtained on average for healthy donor CD4+ cells. Points from the study as a whole: Patients and controls shared twenty-nine CD8+ CDR3 sequences, highly expressed in patients.

The CDR3 is 17 residues long. V lost 3 bases and J lost 5; bases outside the gene matches: 14. Germline V CDR1 and CDR2: SGHRS, YFSETQ. Using genomic DNA as the template, TCR beta VDJ and CDR3 profiling was carried out. Using its own MiXCR run on the reads, TCRdb lists one record per CDR3 protein. The sample records approximately 99,000 distinct CDR3 sequences, 51% being singletons. The receptor's source is a human donor in good health, serving as a control. The sequencing input was sorted CD4+, CD8+, or CD8+CD57+ T cells (not recorded which) from PBMCs. V usage is TRBV5-1 and J usage is TRBJ2-5; TRBD1 agrees at 9 bases. CDR3 region: CASSSDRGTARRETQYF. CDR3 bases: TGCGCCAGCAGCTCGGACAGGGGAACCGCCCGACGGGAGACCCAGTACTTC.